This entry describes one TCR beta chain. Its antigen is unknown. These data are taken from a study of beta chain features in type 1 diabetes. Study context: Examined across all samples were roughly 110,000,000 sorted cells. Study-level findings and limits: Researchers reported that naive, central memory and Treg TCRB repertoires appeared more similar in patients than in healthy donors. Any HLA-type effect on TCRB rearrangement remained unresolved here.

The study reverse transcribed the entire isolated RNA, so it sequenced expressed TCRB transcripts. Clones were read by immunoSEQ multiplex PCR, and TCRdb kept only the in-frame ones, dropping some. This sample has roughly 400,000 clones, with about 14% found just once. CDR1 and CDR2 (germline): SGHRS, YFSETQ. The CDR3 is 18 residues long. The V segment lost 4 bases and the J segment 8 bases; nucleotides outside the gene matches: 16. The chain recombines TRBV5-1 with TRBJ2-1, with 12 bases aligning to TRBD1. Sequencing used naive CD4+ T cells from blood. This TCR derives from a young man in good health. The CDR3 is CASSPYGAGTGGSYEQFF. In DNA form, the CDR3 reads TGCGCCAGCAGCCCCTACGGGGCCGGGACAGGGGGCAGTTATGAGCAGTTCTTC.